This is a list of T cell receptor beta chains from one sample in a study of CD8+CD57+ T cells in acquired aplastic anemia. TCRdb re-derived calls from the reads in MiXCR, one entry per CDR3 protein. The sample lists over 250,000 distinct CDR3 sequences; approximately 60% were seen once. Sequencing input: sorted CD4+, CD8+, or CD8+CD57+ T cells (not recorded which) from PBMCs. These TCRs come from a human donor with aplastic anemia. The CDR3 runs from the conserved cysteine through the conserved F or W. A D gene is named only where the DNA matches it firmly. The size of a clone is reported for some rows only, either as once, few or many, or as a class for expanded clones.

clone_size: -; j_call: TRBJ1-5; v_call: TRBV10-3; d_call: -; cdr3_nt: TGTGCCATCGCTGGTTATAGCAATCAGCCCCAGCATTTT; cdr3_aa: CAIAGYSNQPQHF
clone_size: once; j_call: TRBJ2-3; v_call: TRBV20-1; d_call: TRBD2; cdr3_nt: TGCAGTGCTGAGGGGGGACTAGCGGGGGACACAGATACGCAGTATTTT; cdr3_aa: CSAEGGLAGDTDTQYF
clone_size: few; j_call: TRBJ2-2; v_call: TRBV3-1; d_call: -; cdr3_nt: TGTGCCAGCAGCCAACCCTATGGGGGAGCAAGGAGGGTCGGGGAGCTGTTTTTT; cdr3_aa: CASSQPYGGARRVGELFF
clone_size: many; j_call: TRBJ1-2; v_call: TRBV5-1; d_call: TRBD1; cdr3_nt: TGCGCCAGCAGCTTGGAGACAGGGACCGTGGGCTTGTATGGCTACACCTTC; cdr3_aa: CASSLETGTVGLYGYTF
clone_size: -; j_call: TRBJ2-3; v_call: TRBV9; d_call: -; cdr3_nt: TGTGCCAGCAGCTCCTCCCCCTCCGATACGCAGTATTTT; cdr3_aa: CASSSSPSDTQYF
clone_size: -; j_call: TRBJ2-5; v_call: TRBV15; d_call: TRBD2; cdr3_nt: TGTGCCACCACTTACCGGACTAGCTTCGGGGAGACCCAGTACTTC; cdr3_aa: CATTYRTSFGETQYF
clone_size: -; j_call: TRBJ1-5; v_call: TRBV2; d_call: -; cdr3_nt: TGTGCCAGCAGTGGTTTCGAGAATCAGCCCCAGCATTTT; cdr3_aa: CASSGFENQPQHF
clone_size: -; j_call: TRBJ2-1; v_call: TRBV9; d_call: TRBD2; cdr3_nt: TGTGCCGGCACCGTCCTAGCGGGAGTCTACAATGAGCAGTTCTTC; cdr3_aa: CAGTVLAGVYNEQFF
clone_size: -; j_call: TRBJ2-7; v_call: TRBV5-1; d_call: TRBD1; cdr3_nt: TGCGCCAGCAGCCCGGACAGGATGAACGAGCAGTACTTC; cdr3_aa: CASSPDRMNEQYF
clone_size: many; j_call: TRBJ1-6; v_call: TRBV9; d_call: TRBD1; cdr3_nt: TGTGCCAGCAGCCAAGGGGGGACAGGGGCAACATTTTCACCCCTCCACTTT; cdr3_aa: CASSQGGTGATFSPLHF
clone_size: few; j_call: TRBJ2-7; v_call: TRBV2; d_call: -; cdr3_nt: TGTGCCAGTCGAACAGGTAACGAGCAGTACTTC; cdr3_aa: CASRTGNEQYF
clone_size: few; j_call: TRBJ2-3; v_call: TRBV15; d_call: -; cdr3_nt: TGTGCCACCAGCTCGAGTCGGGCAGGCACAGATACGCAGTATTTT; cdr3_aa: CATSSSRAGTDTQYF
clone_size: -; j_call: TRBJ2-7; v_call: TRBV6-4; d_call: TRBD1; cdr3_nt: TGTGCCAGCAGTGACCGGACAGGTGGGGCCTACGAGCAGTACTTC; cdr3_aa: CASSDRTGGAYEQYF
clone_size: -; j_call: TRBJ2-1; v_call: TRBV5-4; d_call: -; cdr3_nt: TGTGCCAGCAGCTCCTTAGCGGATGAGCAGTTCTTC; cdr3_aa: CASSSLADEQFF
clone_size: -; j_call: TRBJ2-5; v_call: TRBV20-1; d_call: TRBD2; cdr3_nt: TGCAGTGCTAGAGGTCTAGCGGGGCAGGAGACCCAGTACTTC; cdr3_aa: CSARGLAGQETQYF
clone_size: many; j_call: TRBJ1-1; v_call: TRBV10-1; d_call: TRBD1; cdr3_nt: TGCGCCAGCAGTTCAGACAGGGCGACTGAAGCTTTCTTT; cdr3_aa: CASSSDRATEAFF
clone_size: -; j_call: TRBJ2-3; v_call: TRBV7-3; d_call: -; cdr3_nt: TGTGCCAGCAGCTTAATGTCGGGAGCAGGGGAGGATACGCAGTATTTT; cdr3_aa: CASSLMSGAGEDTQYF
clone_size: -; j_call: TRBJ2-5; v_call: TRBV10-3; d_call: -; cdr3_nt: TGTGCCACTTGGACGTCCACCGGGGTACAAGAGACCCAGTACTTC; cdr3_aa: CATWTSTGVQETQYF
clone_size: -; j_call: TRBJ2-1; v_call: TRBV2; d_call: -; cdr3_nt: TGTGCCAGCAAAGGAGGCCCGGGACAAAAGCAGTTCTTC; cdr3_aa: CASKGGPGQKQFF
clone_size: many; j_call: TRBJ2-3; v_call: TRBV5-8; d_call: -; cdr3_nt: TGTGCCAGCAGCTTGGCCAGGGGTGGCGCAGATACGCAGTATTTT; cdr3_aa: CASSLARGGADTQYF
clone_size: many; j_call: TRBJ2-3; v_call: TRBV6-5; d_call: -; cdr3_nt: TGTGCCAGCAGTACACTGACTAGGGGAGATACGCAGTATTTT; cdr3_aa: CASSTLTRGDTQYF
clone_size: few; j_call: TRBJ2-3; v_call: TRBV20-1; d_call: -; cdr3_nt: TGCAGTGCTAGAGATTACGAGGGGAGCACAGATACGCAGTATTTT; cdr3_aa: CSARDYEGSTDTQYF
clone_size: many; j_call: TRBJ2-7; v_call: TRBV27; d_call: -; cdr3_nt: TGTGCCAGCAGACCTCAACTAGGTGAGCAGTACTTC; cdr3_aa: CASRPQLGEQYF
clone_size: many; j_call: TRBJ2-7; v_call: TRBV19; d_call: -; cdr3_nt: TGTGCCAGTAGTATTGAAGGCGAGCAGTACTTC; cdr3_aa: CASSIEGEQYF
clone_size: many; j_call: TRBJ1-2; v_call: TRBV6-6; d_call: -; cdr3_nt: TGTGCCAGCAGCACTCCGGGACGTCTTCTTCGTGGCTACACCTTC; cdr3_aa: CASSTPGRLLRGYTF
clone_size: few; j_call: TRBJ2-1; v_call: TRBV24-1; d_call: -; cdr3_nt: TGTGCCACCAGTTTAGATGCGGGTGAGCAGTTCTTC; cdr3_aa: CATSLDAGEQFF
clone_size: -; j_call: TRBJ2-2; v_call: TRBV7-9; d_call: TRBD1; cdr3_nt: TGTGCCAGCAGCGGCCGGACAGGGACGAACACCGGGGAGCTGTTTTTT; cdr3_aa: CASSGRTGTNTGELFF
clone_size: few; j_call: TRBJ1-5; v_call: TRBV24-1; d_call: -; cdr3_nt: TGTGCCACCAGTGGGGGATGGGGAAATCAGCCCCAGCATTTT; cdr3_aa: CATSGGWGNQPQHF
clone_size: -; j_call: TRBJ1-3; v_call: TRBV7-9; d_call: -; cdr3_nt: TGTGCCACCATGGAGATCTCTGGAGACACCATATACTTT; cdr3_aa: CATMEISGDTIYF
clone_size: many; j_call: TRBJ1-1; v_call: TRBV6-6; d_call: -; cdr3_nt: TGTGCCAGCAGTTATCCCCGGGTCTCCGCGAACACTGAAGCTTTCTTT; cdr3_aa: CASSYPRVSANTEAFF
clone_size: -; j_call: TRBJ2-3; v_call: TRBV7-3; d_call: -; cdr3_nt: TGCGCCAGCAGCCAAGAGCCCGTAGGGGCGTCGCAGTATTTT; cdr3_aa: CASSQEPVGASQYF
clone_size: many; j_call: TRBJ2-1; v_call: TRBV20-1; d_call: -; cdr3_nt: TGCAGTGCTAGAGCCCGGGACTTCTACAATGAGCAGTTCTTC; cdr3_aa: CSARARDFYNEQFF
clone_size: once; j_call: TRBJ1-2; v_call: TRBV3-1; d_call: -; cdr3_nt: TGTGCCAGCAGCCAAGATTGGCAGACTCAAGGCTACACCTTC; cdr3_aa: CASSQDWQTQGYTF
clone_size: few; j_call: TRBJ1-5; v_call: TRBV10-3; d_call: TRBD1; cdr3_nt: TGTGCCATCAGTGACCCACCGGGACAGGGATCTCAGCCCCAGCATTTT; cdr3_aa: CAISDPPGQGSQPQHF
clone_size: many; j_call: TRBJ2-1; v_call: TRBV6-6; d_call: -; cdr3_nt: TGTGCCAGCAGTTACCCTTCGAGGAGGGTAGGCGACAATGAGCAGTTCTTC; cdr3_aa: CASSYPSRRVGDNEQFF
clone_size: -; j_call: TRBJ2-7; v_call: TRBV7-9; d_call: -; cdr3_nt: TGTGCCAGCCATACACAGCTTTACGAGCAGTACTTC; cdr3_aa: CASHTQLYEQYF
clone_size: -; j_call: TRBJ2-1; v_call: TRBV11-2; d_call: -; cdr3_nt: TGTGCCAGCAGTGAAGCCACGGTCCCCCTACATATTGAGCAGTTCTTC; cdr3_aa: CASSEATVPLHIEQFF
clone_size: many; j_call: TRBJ1-5; v_call: TRBV10-3; d_call: -; cdr3_nt: TGTGCCATCAGTGAGTCAGTAGGGCAGAGCAATCAGCCCCAGCATTTT; cdr3_aa: CAISESVGQSNQPQHF
clone_size: -; j_call: TRBJ2-7; v_call: TRBV9; d_call: -; cdr3_nt: TGTGCCAGCAGCGTAGACGGGCAGGGGGGCTACGAGCAGTACTTC; cdr3_aa: CASSVDGQGGYEQYF
clone_size: few; j_call: TRBJ2-2; v_call: TRBV27; d_call: TRBD1; cdr3_nt: TGTGCCAGCAGGTGGACTGGACAGGGTCTTACCGGGGAGCTGTTTTTT; cdr3_aa: CASRWTGQGLTGELFF
clone_size: -; j_call: TRBJ2-7; v_call: TRBV6-5; d_call: -; cdr3_nt: TGTGCCAGCAGTTACCGAGCCAGGGAGCAGTACTTC; cdr3_aa: CASSYRAREQYF
clone_size: -; j_call: TRBJ2-3; v_call: TRBV29-1; d_call: -; cdr3_nt: TGCAGCGTTGGCAGGGAGAGAGATACGCAGTATTTT; cdr3_aa: CSVGRERDTQYF
clone_size: -; j_call: TRBJ2-1; v_call: TRBV2; d_call: -; cdr3_nt: TGTGCCAGCAGTAGGGGGGACTATGAGCAGTTCTTC; cdr3_aa: CASSRGDYEQFF
clone_size: many; j_call: TRBJ1-6; v_call: TRBV15; d_call: TRBD1; cdr3_nt: TGTGCCACCAGCGGGGGACAGGAGTATTCACCCCTCCACTTT; cdr3_aa: CATSGGQEYSPLHF
clone_size: -; j_call: TRBJ2-3; v_call: TRBV19; d_call: -; cdr3_nt: TGTGCCAGTACGGACAGCCCCGTCTCTCGCACAGATACGCAGTATTTT; cdr3_aa: CASTDSPVSRTDTQYF
clone_size: -; j_call: TRBJ2-7; v_call: TRBV10-3; d_call: TRBD1; cdr3_nt: TGTGCCATCAGTGAACCGGGACAGGGTCGCCTGGAGCAGTACTTC; cdr3_aa: CAISEPGQGRLEQYF
clone_size: -; j_call: TRBJ2-6; v_call: TRBV13; d_call: TRBD2; cdr3_nt: TGTGCCACTCCGGGCGGGGGGTCTGGGGCCAACGTCCTGACTTTC; cdr3_aa: CATPGGGSGANVLTF
clone_size: few; j_call: TRBJ2-2; v_call: TRBV9; d_call: TRBD2; cdr3_nt: TGTGCCAGCACTCCTGCGGGGGTGGCCGGGGAGCTGTTTTTT; cdr3_aa: CASTPAGVAGELFF
clone_size: -; j_call: TRBJ1-2; v_call: TRBV12-5; d_call: TRBD1; cdr3_nt: TGTGCCAGCAGCGGACAGGCGAACACTAACTATGGCTACACCTTC; cdr3_aa: CASSGQANTNYGYTF
clone_size: -; j_call: TRBJ2-3; v_call: TRBV5-6; d_call: TRBD2; cdr3_nt: TGTGCCAGCAGCTCAGGACTAGAGGGGAAGAATGAGCAGTATTTT; cdr3_aa: CASSSGLEGKNEQYF
clone_size: many; j_call: TRBJ2-6; v_call: TRBV12-3/TRBV12-4; d_call: -; cdr3_nt: TGTGCCAGCAGTGCCTGGATTGCTGGGGCCAACGTCCTGACTTTC; cdr3_aa: CASSAWIAGANVLTF
clone_size: many; j_call: TRBJ2-7; v_call: TRBV18; d_call: -; cdr3_nt: TGTGCCAGCTCACCAGCTGGGGGCGATAGCTCCTACGAGCAGTACTTC; cdr3_aa: CASSPAGGDSSYEQYF
clone_size: many; j_call: TRBJ2-5; v_call: TRBV18; d_call: -; cdr3_nt: TGTGCCAGCAGCCGGGGACAACAAGAGACCCAGTACTTC; cdr3_aa: CASSRGQQETQYF
clone_size: once; j_call: TRBJ2-7; v_call: TRBV20-1; d_call: TRBD2; cdr3_nt: TGCAGTGCTAGCCGGGAGGGTGACGAGCAGTACTTC; cdr3_aa: CSASREGDEQYF
clone_size: -; j_call: TRBJ2-1; v_call: TRBV19; d_call: -; cdr3_nt: TGTGCCCGCAGCTTACGGGGTGACTCCTACAATGAGCAGTTCTTC; cdr3_aa: CARSLRGDSYNEQFF
clone_size: many; j_call: TRBJ1-2; v_call: TRBV7-9; d_call: TRBD1; cdr3_nt: TGTGCCAGCAGCTTAGGGGGACGTACCAGGGGGTATGGCTACACCTTC; cdr3_aa: CASSLGGRTRGYGYTF
clone_size: -; j_call: TRBJ2-1; v_call: TRBV7-9; d_call: -; cdr3_nt: TGTGCCAGCAGCCCTCGGGCCTCCACGGATGAGCAGTTCTTC; cdr3_aa: CASSPRASTDEQFF